The rows below give T cell receptor beta chains drawn from one sample of a study of blood T cell repertoires in COVID-19. The assay was immunoSEQ multiplex PCR, and TCRdb's table has in-frame clones only and misses some. Among approximately 170,000 clones listed, 80% to 90% were seen once. Sequencing input: peripheral blood. The receptors shown here come from a woman of 80 years or more with COVID-19, enrolled during active disease. CDR3s include the opening cysteine and the closing phenylalanine or tryptophan. The D gene is left open where the match is weak. The size field is filled for only some rows; it gives once, few, many or a size class.

size: -
J: TRBJ1-2
V: TRBV21-1
D: -
length: 15
DNA: TGTGCCAGCAGCAAACCTAAAATGCTTAACTATGGCTACACCTTC
CDR3: CASSKPKMLNYGYTF

size: -
J: TRBJ2-5
V: TRBV29-1
D: -
length: 13
DNA: TGCAGCGAAACGGACTCAACTCGGGAGACCCAGTACTTC
CDR3: CSETDSTRETQYF

size: -
J: TRBJ1-2
V: TRBV28
D: TRBD1
length: 17
DNA: TGTGCCAGCAGTTCCCTCGGGGACAGGGGGTCATTTGATGGCTACACCTTC
CDR3: CASSSLGDRGSFDGYTF

size: -
J: TRBJ2-3
V: TRBV4-3
D: TRBD2
length: 17
DNA: TGCGCCAGCAGCCGTGAGCACCTAGCGGGGGAAGCAGATACGCAGTATTTT
CDR3: CASSREHLAGEADTQYF

size: -
J: TRBJ1-5
V: TRBV3-1/TRBV3-2
D: -
length: 15
DNA: TGTGCCAGCAGCCAACTACAGGGCCGCAATCAGCCCCAGCATTTT
CDR3: CASSQLQGRNQPQHF

size: -
J: TRBJ2-6
V: TRBV5-5
D: -
length: 15
DNA: TGTGCCAGCAGCTTACTTCTATCTGGGGCCAACGTCCTGACTTTC
CDR3: CASSLLLSGANVLTF

size: -
J: TRBJ1-1
V: TRBV20-1
D: -
length: 12
DNA: TGCAGTGCTAGTTACAGGGATGCTGAAGCTTTCTTT
CDR3: CSASYRDAEAFF

size: -
J: TRBJ2-5
V: TRBV27
D: TRBD2
length: 16
DNA: TGTGCCAGCAGCCGCCGCTGGGCTAGCGGCCAAGAGACCCAGTACTTC
CDR3: CASSRRWASGQETQYF

size: -
J: TRBJ1-5
V: TRBV18
D: -
length: 15
DNA: TGTGCCAGCTCACCCCAAGAGGGAGGCGGTCAGCCCCAGCATTTT
CDR3: CASSPQEGGGQPQHF

size: -
J: TRBJ1-5
V: TRBV30
D: -
length: 14
DNA: TGTGCCTGGAGTGTCACGGGGTTAAGACAGCCCCAGCATTTT
CDR3: CAWSVTGLRQPQHF

size: -
J: TRBJ1-2
V: TRBV18
D: -
length: 13
DNA: TGTGCCAGCTCACCACCGACAGCCGATGGCTACACCTTC
CDR3: CASSPPTADGYTF

size: -
J: TRBJ2-7
V: TRBV2
D: TRBD1
length: 11
DNA: TGTGCCAGCAGTAGACAGGGCGAGCAGTACTTC
CDR3: CASSRQGEQYF

size: -
J: TRBJ2-5
V: TRBV20-1
D: TRBD2
length: 13
DNA: TGCAGTGCAAGTGGGACTACCCTCGAGACCCAGTACTTC
CDR3: CSASGTTLETQYF

size: few
J: TRBJ1-6
V: TRBV25-1
D: -
length: 13
DNA: TGTGCCAGCATCGGACAGTATAATTCACCCCTCCACTTT
CDR3: CASIGQYNSPLHF

size: -
J: TRBJ2-7
V: TRBV10-1
D: TRBD1
length: 13
DNA: TGCGCCAGCAGTGTGGACAGGGGCTACGAGCAGTACTTC
CDR3: CASSVDRGYEQYF

size: -
J: TRBJ1-6
V: TRBV27
D: TRBD1
length: 16
DNA: TGTGCCAGCAGTTCCGACAGGGGCTCCTATAATTCACCCCTCCACTTT
CDR3: CASSSDRGSYNSPLHF

size: -
J: TRBJ1-2
V: TRBV3-1/TRBV3-2
D: TRBD1
length: 14
DNA: TGTGCCAGCACCTTGGACAGGGAGGTCTATGGCTACACCTTC
CDR3: CASTLDREVYGYTF

size: -
J: TRBJ2-1
V: TRBV6-2/TRBV6-3
D: -
length: 15
DNA: TGTGCCAGCAGCACGCCCCGCCCCGGGAACAATGAGCAGTTCTTC
CDR3: CASSTPRPGNNEQFF

size: -
J: TRBJ2-5
V: TRBV7-2
D: TRBD2
length: 16
DNA: TGTGCCAGCAGCTTAGTCGCGGGGGGGACACAAGAGACCCAGTACTTC
CDR3: CASSLVAGGTQETQYF

size: -
J: TRBJ2-5
V: TRBV2
D: TRBD1
length: 14
DNA: TGTGCCAGCACCAGGACAGGGGGCGGTGAGACCCAGTACTTC
CDR3: CASTRTGGGETQYF

size: -
J: TRBJ2-7
V: TRBV3-1/TRBV3-2
D: -
length: 13
DNA: TGTGCCAGCAAGCGAGCGGAGAGCTACGAGCAGTACTTC
CDR3: CASKRAESYEQYF

size: -
J: TRBJ2-3
V: TRBV10-3
D: TRBD2
length: 14
DNA: TGTGCCATCAGTGGGCTAGCGGCCACAGATACGCAGTATTTT
CDR3: CAISGLAATDTQYF

size: -
J: TRBJ2-7
V: TRBV12-3/TRBV12-4
D: TRBD2
length: 12
DNA: TGTGCCAGCAGTTTACTAGCGGGCGAGCAGTACTTC
CDR3: CASSLLAGEQYF

size: -
J: TRBJ2-1
V: TRBV5-1
D: -
length: 15
DNA: TGCGCCAGCAGCGTGGCACAGGGACCCTACAATGAGCAGTTCTTC
CDR3: CASSVAQGPYNEQFF